Here is one T cell receptor beta chain with its context. This sample is drawn from a study of control samples from healthy donors and cancer patients. Trimming removed 6 bases at V and 11 bases at J, with 14 bases between. This CDR3 is 13 amino acids long. This table comes from immunoSEQ multiplex PCR, and its TCRdb copy is limited to in-frame clones, with some not included. The sample contains some 73,000 clones, around 95% of which appear only once. This receptor was identified in a woman between 35 and 50 years old in good health. The rearrangement links TRBV12-3 or TRBV12-4 to TRBJ1-6; TRBD1 might be the D (5 bases). The sequencing input was blood. The CDR3 protein is CASSPGGGTPLHF. DNA of the CDR3: TGTGCCAGCAGCCCCGGGGGGGGTACACCCCTCCACTTT.